The 9 T cell receptor beta chains below all came from one sample that was sequenced in a study of blood T cell repertoires in COVID-19. Produced via immunoSEQ multiplex PCR; TCRdb's table is partial and in-frame only. The top ten clones hold more than 7.5% of a sample with 150,000 to 200,000 clones, more than 75% of them seen once. Source material: peripheral blood. These TCRs come from a woman in her sixties or seventies with acute or convalescent COVID-19.

J is TRBJ2-7 and V is TRBV7-2; the match to TRBD2 covers 8 bases. Trimming took 3 bases from V and 2 from J; bases not matched to a gene: 6. The CDR3 has 15 residues. The germline V gene encodes CDR1 SGHTA and CDR2 FQGNSA. The CDR3 protein is CASSLIAGGAYEQYF. Here the CDR3 DNA reads TGTGCCAGCAGCTTGATCGCCGGGGGGGCCTACGAGCAGTACTTC.

This clone showed up many times. The chain couples TRBV12-3 or TRBV12-4 to TRBJ1-1, with a possible D match to TRBD1 (6 bases). This CDR3 has 12 amino acids. With 5 bases removed from V and 7 bases from J, the gap between germline ends came to 11 bases. The CDR3 spells CASSQRDIEAFF. In DNA, the CDR3 is TGTGCCAGCAGTCAACGGGACATTGAAGCTTTCTTT.

The rearrangement joins TRBV19 to TRBJ2-1, with 8 bases matching TRBD2. In germline, CDR1 is LNHDA, CDR2 SQIVND (reference sequence). CDR3 size: 17 residues. V gave up 0 bases and J gave up 6 bases; unmatched junction bases: 10. In nucleotides, the CDR3 is TGTGCCAGTAGTATAGACCTGGGACTAGGAAGAACCAATGAGCAGTTCTTC. Translated: CASSIDLGLGRTNEQFF.

J is TRBJ1-5 and V is TRBV7-2, with D hard to call. The CDR3 totals 15 residues. CDR1 is SGHTA, CDR2 FQGNSA, per germline. The V gene lost 6 bases and the J gene lost 7 bases, with 19 bases spanning the gap. CDR3 in amino acids: CASSSDPREGQPQHF. The CDR3 bases are TGTGCCAGCAGTTCGGACCCCCGGGAGGGACAGCCCCAGCATTTT.

V usage is TRBV9 and J usage is TRBJ1-2; possibly TRBD1 for D (5 bases). This CDR3 spans 16 amino acids. From germline, CDR1 is SGDLS and CDR2 YYNGEE. Trimming stripped 3 bases from V and 4 bases from J, with 19 bases between. This CDR3 reads CASSEGNSPSGYGYTF. The CDR3 DNA is TGTGCCAGCAGCGAGGGGAATTCCCCGAGTGGCTATGGCTACACCTTC.

The V gene is TRBV5-4, the J gene TRBJ1-2; D might be TRBD1 (6 bases). The germline V and J ends were trimmed by 0 bases and 8 bases, with 14 bases remaining between them. CDR1 and CDR2 (germline): SGHNT, YYREEE (reference sequence). The CDR3 runs 14 residues. The chain's CDR3 is CASSLERQVAGYTF. The DNA of the CDR3 is TGTGCCAGCAGCTTGGAGCGACAGGTCGCGGGCTACACCTTC.

In this sample, this clone turned up once. The chain couples TRBV19 to TRBJ1-5, with 8 bases aligning to TRBD1. The CDR3 loop spans 13 amino acids. J was trimmed by 6 bases and V by 11 bases; bases with no gene match: 9. Per the germline V gene, CDR1 is LNHDA and CDR2 is SQIVND (reference sequence). CDR3 DNA: TGTGCCGGCGCGGACAGGGCGGGTCAGCCCCAGCATTTT. Amino acids: CAGADRAGQPQHF.

The chain couples TRBV6-2 or TRBV6-3 to TRBJ1-1; D call uncertain. Germline lookup yields CDR1 MNHEY and CDR2 SVGEGT. The CDR3 is made up of 12 amino acids. V was shortened by 5 bases and J by 3 bases, with 7 bases between the two germline ends. The CDR3 here is CASSGGYTEAFF. Written as DNA, the CDR3 is TGTGCCAGCAGTGGCGGATACACTGAAGCTTTCTTT.

This clone occurred once. The V gene is TRBV18, the J gene TRBJ2-2, with D possibly TRBD1 on 6 matching bases. Trimming stripped 2 bases from V and 2 bases from J, with 12 bases between. The CDR3 extends over 16 amino acids. Germline CDR1 and CDR2: KGHSH and LQKENI. CDR3 protein: CASSPNPDSNTGELFF. In nucleotides, the CDR3 is TGTGCCAGCTCACCAAATCCGGACAGTAACACCGGGGAGCTGTTTTTT.